This record covers a single T cell receptor beta chain. The sample is drawn from a study of blood T cell repertoires in COVID-19. Measured with immunoSEQ multiplex PCR; TCRdb has only the in-frame clones, and not every one. The sample shows 200,000 to 250,000 clones, roughly 84% of them seen only once. The germline CDR1 and CDR2 sequences are ENHRY and SYGVKD. This CDR3 spans 13 amino acids. Between the trimmed V and J ends, which lost 4 bases and 1 base, there was a span of 7 bases. The source of this sequence is a woman older than 75 with active or convalescent COVID-19. Sequenced input: peripheral blood. The V call is TRBV10-3, the J call TRBJ1-1; maybe TRBD1 (5 bases). The CDR3 bases are TGTGCCATCAGTGTAGGACAGAACACTGAAGCTTTCTTT. Encoded protein: CAISVGQNTEAFF.